What follows describes a single T cell receptor (beta chain). This sample stems from a study of control samples from healthy donors and cancer patients. The CDR3 totals 15 residues. V shed 6 bases and J shed 4 bases, with 18 bases lying between them. Germline loops: CDR1 LNHDA, CDR2 SQIVND (reference sequence). TCRdb's copy holds only in-frame clones and misses some; the assay was immunoSEQ multiplex PCR. The sample holds approximately 86,000 clones, approximately 87% seen once. This sequence joins TRBV19 and TRBJ1-1; D is possibly TRBD1 (5 bases). This clonotype was sampled from a middle-aged woman in good health. Material: blood. CDR3 protein: CASRYNRQVGTEAFF. In DNA, the CDR3 is TGTGCCAGTAGGTATAACAGGCAGGTTGGCACTGAAGCTTTCTTT. The whole variable domain, filled in from reference TRBV19 and TRBJ1-1, reads DGGITQSPKYLFRKEGQNVTLSCEQNLNHDAMYWYRQDPGQGLRLIYYSQIVNDFQKGDIAEGYSVSREKKESFPLTVTSAQKNPTAFYLCASRYNRQVGTEAFFGQGTRLTVV.